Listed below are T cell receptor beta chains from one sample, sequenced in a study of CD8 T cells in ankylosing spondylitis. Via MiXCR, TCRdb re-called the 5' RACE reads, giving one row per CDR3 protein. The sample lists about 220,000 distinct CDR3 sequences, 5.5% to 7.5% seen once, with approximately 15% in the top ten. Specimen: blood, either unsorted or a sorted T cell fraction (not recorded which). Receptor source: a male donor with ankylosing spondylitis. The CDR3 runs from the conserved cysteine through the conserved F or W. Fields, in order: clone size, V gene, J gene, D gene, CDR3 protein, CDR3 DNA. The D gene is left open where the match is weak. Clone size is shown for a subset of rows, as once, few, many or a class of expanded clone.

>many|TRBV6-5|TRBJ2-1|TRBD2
CASSYGLAGERDEQFF
TGTGCCAGCAGTTACGGACTAGCGGGAGAAAGGGATGAGCAGTTCTTC
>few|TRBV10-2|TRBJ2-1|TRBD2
CASSESIGVGLASNEQFF
TGCGCCAGCAGTGAGTCTATCGGGGTTGGACTAGCGTCGAATGAGCAGTTCTTC
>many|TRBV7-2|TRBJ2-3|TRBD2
CASTEGAGVRTDTQYF
TGTGCCAGCACTGAGGGAGCGGGAGTTAGAACAGATACGCAGTATTTT
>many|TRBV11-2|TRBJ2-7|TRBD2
CASTLAGTYEQYF
TGTGCCAGCACCCTAGCGGGAACCTACGAGCAGTACTTC
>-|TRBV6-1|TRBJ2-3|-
CASSRTLNPDTQYF
TGTGCCAGCAGTAGGACCCTGAACCCCGATACGCAGTATTTT
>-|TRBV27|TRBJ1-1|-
CASSLVRDTEAFF
TGTGCCAGCAGTTTAGTCCGAGACACTGAAGCTTTCTTT
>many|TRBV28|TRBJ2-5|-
CASSRRETQYF
TGTGCCAGCAGTCGGAGGGAGACCCAGTACTTC
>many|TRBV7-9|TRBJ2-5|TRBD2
CASSSPLTSGGTETQYF
TGTGCCAGCAGCTCCCCTTTGACTAGCGGGGGGACGGAGACCCAGTACTTC
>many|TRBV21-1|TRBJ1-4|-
CASSKGCQRNEKLFF
TGTGCCAGCAGCAAAGGTTGCCAGAGGAATGAAAAACTGTTTTTT
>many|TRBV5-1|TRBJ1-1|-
CASSFFEGNTEAFF
TGCGCCAGCAGCTTTTTTGAGGGGAATACTGAAGCTTTCTTT
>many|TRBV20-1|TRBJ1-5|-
CSARETSGANQPQHF
TGCAGTGCTAGAGAGACATCAGGGGCCAATCAGCCCCAGCATTTT
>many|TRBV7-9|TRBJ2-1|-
CASSFNALVSYNEQFF
TGTGCCAGCAGCTTCAATGCCCTGGTATCCTACAATGAGCAGTTCTTC
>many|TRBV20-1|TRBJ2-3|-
CSVWQTPYSDTQYF
TGCAGCGTGTGGCAGACTCCATATTCAGATACGCAGTATTTT
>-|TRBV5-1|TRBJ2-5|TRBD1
CASSLPGGKETQYF
TGCGCCAGCAGCTTACCAGGGGGTAAAGAGACCCAGTACTTC
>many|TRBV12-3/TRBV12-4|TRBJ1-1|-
CASSLGPSTTEAFF
TGTGCCAGCAGTTTAGGTCCCTCAACAACTGAAGCTTTCTTT
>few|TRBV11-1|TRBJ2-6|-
CASSFNTAIRWSGANVLTF
TGTGCCAGCAGCTTTAATACGGCCATCAGATGGTCTGGGGCCAACGTCCTGACTTTC
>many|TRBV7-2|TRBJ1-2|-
CASNLLREASTNYGYTF
TGTGCCAGCAATCTGCTAAGGGAGGCCTCCACTAACTATGGCTACACCTTC
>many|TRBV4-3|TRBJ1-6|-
CASSQLFSGNSPLHF
TGCGCCAGCAGCCAACTATTTTCTGGGAATTCACCCCTCCACTTT
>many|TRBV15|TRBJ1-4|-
CATSRDRQGREKLFF
TGTGCCACCAGCAGAGATCGGCAGGGGAGGGAAAAACTGTTTTTT
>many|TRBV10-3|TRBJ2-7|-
CAISATRGTSHEQYF
TGTGCCATCAGTGCTACTAGAGGCACCTCCCACGAGCAGTACTTC
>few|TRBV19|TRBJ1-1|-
CASSPRDGNHTEAFF
TGTGCCAGTAGCCCCCGGGACGGGAACCACACTGAAGCTTTCTTT
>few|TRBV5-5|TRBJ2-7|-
CASSAGISYEQYF
TGTGCCAGCAGCGCCGGGATTTCCTACGAGCAGTACTTC
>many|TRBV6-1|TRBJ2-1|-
CASRGPDASAPRFF
TGTGCCAGCAGAGGACCGGACGCCTCAGCCCCGAGGTTCTTC
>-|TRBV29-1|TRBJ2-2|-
CSVEEGSFTGELFF
TGCAGCGTTGAAGAAGGAAGTTTCACCGGGGAGCTGTTTTTT
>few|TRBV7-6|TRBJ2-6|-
CASSLGSGSGANVLTF
TGTGCCAGCAGCTTAGGGTCAGGCTCTGGGGCCAACGTCCTGACTTTC
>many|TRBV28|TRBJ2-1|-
CASRTPSSYNEQFF
TGTGCCAGCAGGACACCAAGCTCCTACAATGAGCAGTTCTTC
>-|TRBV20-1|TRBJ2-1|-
CSARDQRNNEQFF
TGCAGTGCTAGAGATCAGCGCAACAATGAGCAGTTCTTC
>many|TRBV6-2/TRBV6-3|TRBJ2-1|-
CASSYSRAYNEQFF
TGTGCCAGCAGTTACTCGAGGGCCTACAATGAGCAGTTCTTC
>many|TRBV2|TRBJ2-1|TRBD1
CASSLRDSYNEQFF
TGTGCCAGCAGCCTCCGGGACAGTTACAATGAGCAGTTCTTC
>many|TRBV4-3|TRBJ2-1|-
CASSQDSGLFLGEQFF
TGCGCCAGCAGCCAAGACAGCGGTCTATTTCTTGGTGAGCAGTTCTTC
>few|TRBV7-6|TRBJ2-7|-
CASSPGAAAPLYEQYF
TGTGCCAGCAGCCCTGGAGCAGCGGCACCCCTCTACGAGCAGTACTTC
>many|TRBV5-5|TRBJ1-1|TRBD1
CASSLGDRGRYRTEAFF
TGTGCCAGCAGCTTGGGGGACAGGGGGCGTTATCGGACTGAAGCTTTCTTT
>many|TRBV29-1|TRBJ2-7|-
CSVVEAYEQYF
TGCAGCGTTGTCGAGGCATACGAGCAGTACTTC
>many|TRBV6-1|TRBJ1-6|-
CASTIQPGRRNSPLHF
TGTGCCAGCACCATCCAACCGGGCAGGCGTAATTCACCCCTCCACTTT
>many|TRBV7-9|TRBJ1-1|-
CASSPARGSEAFF
TGTGCCAGCAGCCCGGCTAGGGGGAGCGAAGCTTTCTTT
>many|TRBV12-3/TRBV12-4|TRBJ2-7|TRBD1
CASTWGTGTYEQYF
TGTGCCAGCACCTGGGGGACAGGGACCTACGAGCAGTACTTC
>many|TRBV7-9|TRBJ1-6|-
CASSLGTGDGNSPLHF
TGTGCCAGCAGCTTAGGCACGGGGGACGGGAATTCACCCCTCCACTTT
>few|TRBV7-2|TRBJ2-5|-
CASSSYPGPPWTQYF
TGTGCCAGCAGCTCCTACCCGGGTCCCCCATGGACCCAGTACTTC
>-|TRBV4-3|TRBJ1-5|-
CASSQGGGRNSQPQHF
TGCGCCAGCAGCCAAGGAGGGGGGAGGAATAGTCAGCCCCAGCATTTT
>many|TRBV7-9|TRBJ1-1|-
CASSRLVRGGTEAFF
TGTGCCAGCAGCCGCCTCGTGCGGGGGGGCACTGAAGCTTTCTTT
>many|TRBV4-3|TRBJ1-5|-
CASSQDWVRQPQHF
TGCGCCAGCAGCCAAGACTGGGTACGTCAGCCCCAGCATTTT
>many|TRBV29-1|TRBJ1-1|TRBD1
CSVTGGGMNTEAFF
TGCAGCGTTACAGGGGGAGGCATGAACACTGAAGCTTTCTTT
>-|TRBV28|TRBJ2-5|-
CASSPETDQETQYF
TGTGCCAGCAGTCCCGAGACGGATCAAGAGACCCAGTACTTC
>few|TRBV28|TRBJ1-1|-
CASSLTIREAFF
TGTGCCAGCAGTTTGACTATTCGGGAAGCTTTCTTT
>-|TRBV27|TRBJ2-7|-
CANERRDYEQYF
TGTGCCAACGAACGTCGTGACTACGAGCAGTACTTC
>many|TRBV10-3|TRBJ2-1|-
CAISDSLGEQFF
TGTGCCATCAGTGATAGTTTAGGTGAGCAGTTCTTC